The 27 T cell receptor beta chains below were found in one sample sequenced in a study of memory CD8 T cells in hepatitis C reinfection. Time point indicated: pre-reinfection, 55 to 20 weeks before reinfection detection. The sorted cells went straight to TCR sequencing with no prior in vitro expansion. Data came from immunoSEQ multiplex PCR; TCRdb stores just in-frame clones and leaves some out. Here the sample spans 45,000 to 55,000 clones, about 90% being singletons. Sequencing was carried out using naive CD8+ T cells sorted from blood. The source is a man aged 18-30 years with hepatitis C virus infection.

V usage is TRBV5-1 and J usage is TRBJ2-3, with TRBD2 matching over 13 bases. J lost 3 bases, V lost 4 bases, and 8 bases had no gene match. Germline lookup yields CDR1 SGHRS and CDR2 YFSETQ. This CDR3 spans 17 amino acids. CDR3 nucleotide sequence: TGCGCCAGCAGCCCCGAAACTAGCGGGGGGGCTACAGATACGCAGTATTTT. Protein sequence: CASSPETSGGATDTQYF.

The chain recombines TRBV19 with TRBJ2-7, with 7 bases matching TRBD2. CDR1 is LNHDA and CDR2 is SQIVND in the germline V gene (reference sequence). The J segment lost 3 bases and the V segment lost 5 bases, leaving 7 bases of the junction unmatched. The CDR3 sequence is 14 residues long. Here the CDR3 reads CASSPSASGYEQYF. DNA for the CDR3: TGTGCCAGTAGTCCCTCCGCTAGCGGCTACGAGCAGTACTTC.

CDR3 protein: CASSEAFGQYSNQPQHF. In DNA, the CDR3 is TGTGCCAGCAGTGAAGCGTTCGGACAGTATAGCAATCAGCCCCAGCATTTT. This rearrangement joins TRBV6-1 to TRBJ1-5; weak D call: TRBD1 (6 bases). This CDR3 has 17 residues. CDR1 and CDR2 (germline): MNHNS, SASEGT. The ends were cut back, 0 bases at V and 0 bases at J, with 12 bases in the middle.

This sequence joins TRBV7-8 and TRBJ2-5, with TRBD2 matching 13 bases. The ends lost 1 base at V and 3 bases at J; junction bases unmatched: 2. The CDR3 is 16 amino acids. CDR1 SGHVS and CDR2 FQNEAQ come from the germline V gene. CDR3 loop: CASSLEGLAGKETQYF. The CDR3 DNA follows: TGTGCCAGCAGCTTAGAGGGACTAGCGGGGAAAGAGACCCAGTACTTC.

This chain joins TRBV9 and TRBJ2-1, with TRBD1 matching 12 bases. CDR1 SGDLS and CDR2 YYNGEE come from the germline V gene. This CDR3 comprises 15 residues. Trimming at V came to 0 bases and at J to 8 bases, leaving 3 bases not matched to a gene. The CDR3 DNA reads as TGTGCCAGCAGCGTAGAGGGACAGGGGGCGGATGAGCAGTTCTTC. Its translation: CASSVEGQGADEQFF.

V and J are TRBV29-1 and TRBJ2-1, with 14 bases lining up with TRBD2. Germline V gene data show CDR1 as SQVTM and CDR2 as ANQGSEA. This CDR3 spans 15 amino acids. V shed 4 bases, J shed 4 bases, and the junction held 3 bases outside the gene matches. In DNA form, the CDR3 reads TGCAGCGTTGCGGGACTAGCGGGAGTGTACAATGAGCAGTTCTTC. Amino acids: CSVAGLAGVYNEQFF.

The V call is TRBV28, the J call TRBJ2-6; tentative D call: TRBD2 (6 bases). The germline CDR1 and CDR2 sequences are MDHEN and SYDVKM. The CDR3 length is 17 residues. Between the trimmed V and J ends, which lost 1 base and 0 bases, there was a span of 10 bases. This chain's CDR3 is CASSLSGGYSGANVLTF. CDR3 sequence (DNA): TGTGCCAGCAGTTTATCCGGGGGATACTCTGGGGCCAACGTCCTGACTTTC.

This chain joins TRBV11-3 and TRBJ2-1; 14 nucleotides line up with TRBD2. Per the germline V gene, CDR1 is SGHNT and CDR2 is YENEEA. The V segment lost 1 base and the J segment 0 bases; nucleotides outside the gene matches: 8. This CDR3 is 20 amino acids long. CDR3 sequence reads: CASSLGPGLAGDSSYNEQFF. CDR3 nucleotides: TGTGCCAGCAGCTTAGGACCGGGACTAGCGGGAGATAGCTCCTACAATGAGCAGTTCTTC.

This clone occurred once. This chain uses TRBV6-5 with TRBJ2-2; D uncertain. V was clipped by 2 bases and J by 0 bases, with 4 bases between them. Germline V gives CDR1 MNHEY, CDR2 SVGAGI. This CDR3 is built from 14 residues. The CDR3: CASSYGPNTGELFF. The CDR3, as DNA: TGTGCCAGCAGTTACGGGCCGAACACCGGGGAGCTGTTTTTT.

Here the CDR3 reads CASSPGTTAYNEQFF. The CDR3 region has the DNA TGTGCCAGCAGTCCGGGGACTACGGCCTACAATGAGCAGTTCTTC. The chain couples TRBV27 to TRBJ2-1; 7 positions match TRBD2. The CDR3 sequence is 15 residues long. The germline V gene encodes CDR1 MNHEY and CDR2 SMNVEV (reference sequence). Trimming took 5 bases from V and 2 from J; bases not matched to a gene: 6.

This clone has only one observation. The chain combines TRBV7-6 with TRBJ2-5; TRBD2 matches at 8 bases. CDR1 and CDR2 from the germline V gene are SGHVS and FNYEAQ. J gave up 2 bases and V 5 bases, and 13 bases lay outside the gene matches. CDR3 length: 17 amino acids. The CDR3 reads CASSLPWREDPQETQYF. CDR3 nucleotide sequence: TGTGCCAGCAGCCTCCCCTGGCGGGAGGACCCACAAGAGACCCAGTACTTC.

The V call is TRBV7-9, the J call TRBJ2-6; 7 bases map to TRBD2. Germline V gene sequence: CDR1 SEHNR, CDR2 FQNEAQ (reference sequence). Trimming cost V 4 bases and J 3 bases; bases outside gene matches: 12. The CDR3 has 18 residues. CDR3 DNA: TGTGCCAGCAGCTCGTCGAGGCTAGCGGCGGATGGGGCCAACGTCCTGACTTTC. Protein sequence: CASSSSRLAADGANVLTF. The full variable domain, with the rest looked up from reference TRBV7-9 and TRBJ2-6, is DTGVSQNPRHKITKRGQNVTFRCDPISEHNRLYWYRQTLGQGPEFLTYFQNEAQLEKSRLLSDRFSAERPKGSFSTLEIQRTEQGDSAMYLCASSSSRLAADGANVLTFGAGSRLTVL.

V gene TRBV7-9 combines with J gene TRBJ2-7; maybe TRBD2 (6 bases). The CDR3 length is 14 residues. In germline, CDR1 is SEHNR, CDR2 FQNEAQ (reference sequence). Trimming left V 3 bases short and J 1 base short, with 10 bases between. Here the CDR3 reads CASSLAGNSYEQYF. CDR3 DNA sequence: TGTGCCAGCAGCTTGGCGGGGAATTCCTACGAGCAGTACTTC.

CDR3 sequence: CASSTPGHHTEAFF. The CDR3 region has the DNA TGCGCCAGCAGCACCCCGGGACACCACACTGAAGCTTTCTTT. The chain combines TRBV5-1 with TRBJ1-1; perhaps TRBD1 as D (6 bases). The germline V gene has CDR1 SGHRS and CDR2 YFSETQ. The V end was cut by 4 bases, the J end by 3 bases, with 13 bases between. The CDR3 is made up of 14 amino acids.

J is TRBJ1-2 and V is TRBV4-1; 8 bases are shared with TRBD1. J was trimmed by 8 bases and V by 1 base; bases with no gene match: 6. CDR1 MGHRA and CDR2 YSYEKL come from the germline V gene. CDR3 length equals 14 residues. CDR3 in amino acids: CASSQGRGLGGYTF. The CDR3 coding sequence is TGCGCCAGCAGCCAAGGCAGGGGGCTAGGCGGCTACACCTTC.

The chain couples TRBV4-1 to TRBJ2-1; 7 bases are shared with TRBD2. The CDR3 has 16 amino acids. Losses at the gene ends were 3 bases for V and 6 bases for J; bases not matched to a gene: 11. Germline V CDR1 and CDR2: MGHRA, YSYEKL. The CDR3 region is CASSQGWGGSFNEQFF. As DNA, the CDR3 is TGCGCCAGCAGCCAGGGCTGGGGCGGGAGTTTCAATGAGCAGTTCTTC.

The chain recombines TRBV29-1 with TRBJ1-1; a possible D gene is TRBD1 (6 bases). CDR3 length: 12 amino acids. Germline assignment: CDR1 SQVTM and CDR2 ANQGSEA. V was shortened by 4 bases and J by 4 bases, with 10 bases between the two germline ends. CDR3 sequence reads: CSVGKGGTEAFF. In DNA form, the CDR3 reads TGCAGCGTTGGGAAAGGGGGCACTGAAGCTTTCTTT. The entire variable domain, with the rest obtained from reference TRBV29-1 and TRBJ1-1, is as follows: SAVISQKPSRDICQRGTSLTIQCQVDSQVTMMFWYRQQPGQSLTLIATANQGSEATYESGFVIDKFPISRPNLTFSTLTVSNMSPEDSSIYLCSVGKGGTEAFFGQGTRLTVV.

This clone has more than one count but fewer than ten. The rearrangement joins TRBV2 to TRBJ2-7; 7 bases align to TRBD2. CDR1 and CDR2 (germline): SNHLY, FYNNEI. Unmatched junction bases numbered 9, after V lost 4 bases and J lost 0 bases. The CDR3 spans 16 residues. The CDR3 is CASSGTLADSSYEQYF. In nucleotides, the CDR3 is TGTGCCAGCAGTGGGACCCTAGCGGATAGCTCCTACGAGCAGTACTTC.

The V and J genes are TRBV7-9 and TRBJ2-7; D possibly corresponds to TRBD2 (5 bases). Germline assignment: CDR1 SEHNR and CDR2 FQNEAQ (reference sequence). This CDR3 has 13 amino acids. Trimming stripped 4 bases from V and 2 bases from J, with 9 bases between. The CDR3 DNA reads as TGTGCCAGCAGCTCACGAGCGGCCTACGAGCAGTACTTC. Translating it yields CASSSRAAYEQYF.

There are a few counts of this clone. The V gene is TRBV6-6, the J gene TRBJ1-3; D gene ambiguous. Trimming left V 0 bases short and J 11 bases short, with 14 bases between. CDR3 length equals 14 residues. Per germline, CDR1 MNHNY and CDR2 SVGAGI (reference sequence). CDR3 sequence: CASSYSFGGSAIYF. The CDR3 nucleotides read TGTGCCAGCAGTTACTCATTCGGAGGCAGCGCCATATATTTT.

The chain is built from TRBV7-9 and TRBJ2-1; a weak D match, TRBD2 (6 bases). V shed 6 bases and J shed 8 bases, with 11 bases lying between them. The CDR3 is 12 amino acids. CDR1 and CDR2 from the germline V gene are SEHNR and FQNEAQ (reference sequence). CDR3: CASRGPGDEQFF. Written as DNA, the CDR3 is TGTGCCAGCAGGGGCCCGGGGGATGAGCAGTTCTTC.

The chain joins TRBV15 to TRBJ2-5; 9 bases are a match to TRBD2. The CDR3 covers 18 residues. V lost 3 bases, J lost 3 bases, and 14 bases stayed unmatched. From germline, CDR1 is LNHNV and CDR2 YYDKDF (reference sequence). CDR3 in DNA: TGTGCCACCAGCAGTTCGACTAGCGGAGACAGCAAAAAAGAGACCCAGTACTTC. Residues: CATSSSTSGDSKKETQYF.

Here the CDR3 reads CAWSLRGRGETQYF. The DNA of the CDR3 is TGTGCCTGGAGTCTGAGGGGGCGCGGGGAGACCCAGTACTTC. The chain carries TRBV30 and TRBJ2-5; 7 positions match TRBD1. The CDR3 has 14 amino acids. Unmatched junction bases numbered 8, after V lost 2 bases and J lost 5 bases. Germline values: CDR1 GTSNPN, CDR2 SVGIG (reference sequence).

V gene TRBV10-3 combines with J gene TRBJ1-2; D perhaps matches TRBD1 (5 bases). The CDR3 consists of 14 residues. From germline, CDR1 is ENHRY and CDR2 SYGVKD. V was cut by 3 bases and J by 4 bases, with 12 bases left in between. The CDR3 bases are TGTGCCATCAGTGACCGGGGAGGGGTCTATGGCTACACCTTC. Protein sequence: CAISDRGGVYGYTF.

The CDR3 here is CASSHGGQGSEQYF. As DNA, the CDR3 is TGTGCCAGCAGTCATGGAGGACAGGGGAGCGAGCAGTACTTC. The V and J genes are TRBV6-5 and TRBJ2-7; TRBD1 agrees at 9 bases. The J segment lost 6 bases and the V segment lost 5 bases, leaving 8 bases of the junction unmatched. Germline V gene lookup returns CDR1 MNHEY and CDR2 SVGAGI. This CDR3 spans 14 amino acids.

The sample holds one count of this clone. The chain is built from TRBV16 and TRBJ2-7, with 7 nucleotides matching TRBD1. Trimming removed 0 bases from V and 2 bases from J; junction bases left unmatched: 7. The CDR3 has 16 residues. Germline assignment: CDR1 KGHSY and CDR2 FQNENV. CDR3 in DNA: TGTGCCAGCAGCCAATCAGCAGGGGGTGTCCCCTACGAGCAGTACTTC. Translated: CASSQSAGGVPYEQYF.

The genes are TRBV28 and TRBJ2-7; 7 bases are shared with TRBD1. Germline V gene lookup returns CDR1 MDHEN and CDR2 SYDVKM. This CDR3 contains 13 residues. J lost 7 bases, V lost 3 bases, and 6 bases had no gene match. The CDR3 here is CASSFQGVGEQYF. The DNA of the CDR3 is TGTGCCAGCAGTTTCCAGGGGGTGGGGGAGCAGTACTTC.